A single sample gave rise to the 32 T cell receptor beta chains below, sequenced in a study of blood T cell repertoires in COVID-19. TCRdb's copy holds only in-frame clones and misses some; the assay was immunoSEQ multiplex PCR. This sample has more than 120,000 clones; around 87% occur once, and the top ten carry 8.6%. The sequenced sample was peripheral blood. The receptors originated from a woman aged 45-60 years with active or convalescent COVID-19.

CDR3: CSVRGGSLDEQYF. The CDR3 DNA is TGCAGCGTTAGGGGCGGGAGTCTGGACGAGCAGTACTTC. The J gene is TRBJ2-7, the V gene TRBV29-1; 7 bases are shared with TRBD2. From germline, CDR1 is SQVTM and CDR2 ANQGSEA. CDR3 size: 13 residues. With V trimmed by 5 bases and J by 5 bases, 9 bases remained unmatched.

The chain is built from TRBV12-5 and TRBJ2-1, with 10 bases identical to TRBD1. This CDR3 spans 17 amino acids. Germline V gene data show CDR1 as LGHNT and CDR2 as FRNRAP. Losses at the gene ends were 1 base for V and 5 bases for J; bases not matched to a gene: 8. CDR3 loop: CASGLDPDRGPDNEQFF. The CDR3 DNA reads TGTGCTAGTGGTTTGGACCCCGACAGGGGGCCGGACAATGAGCAGTTCTTC.

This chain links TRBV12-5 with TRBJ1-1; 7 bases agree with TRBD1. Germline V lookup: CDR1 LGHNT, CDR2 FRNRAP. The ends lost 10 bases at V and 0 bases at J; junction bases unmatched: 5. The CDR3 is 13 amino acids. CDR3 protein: CATTGDMNTEAFF. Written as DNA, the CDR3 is TGTGCTACAACAGGGGACATGAACACTGAAGCTTTCTTT.

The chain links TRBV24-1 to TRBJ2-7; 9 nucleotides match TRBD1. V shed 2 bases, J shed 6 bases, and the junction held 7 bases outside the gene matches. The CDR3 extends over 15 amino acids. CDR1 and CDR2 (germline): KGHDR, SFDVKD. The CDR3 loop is CATSDSRTGVAEQYF. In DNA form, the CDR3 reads TGTGCCACCAGTGATTCCCGGACAGGGGTGGCCGAGCAGTACTTC.

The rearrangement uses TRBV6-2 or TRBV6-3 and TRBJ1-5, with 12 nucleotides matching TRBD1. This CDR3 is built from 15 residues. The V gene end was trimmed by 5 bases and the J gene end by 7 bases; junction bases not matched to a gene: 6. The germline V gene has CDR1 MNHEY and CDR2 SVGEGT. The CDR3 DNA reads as TGTGCCAGCAGTAAACCGGGACAGGGGGCCCAGCCCCAGCATTTT. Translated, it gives CASSKPGQGAQPQHF.

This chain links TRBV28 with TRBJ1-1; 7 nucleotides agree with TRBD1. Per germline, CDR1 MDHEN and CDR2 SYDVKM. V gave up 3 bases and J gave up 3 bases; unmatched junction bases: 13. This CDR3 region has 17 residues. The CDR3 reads CASSFPTSGRGYTEAFF. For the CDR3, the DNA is TGTGCCAGCAGTTTCCCAACGTCGGGCAGGGGGTACACTGAAGCTTTCTTT.

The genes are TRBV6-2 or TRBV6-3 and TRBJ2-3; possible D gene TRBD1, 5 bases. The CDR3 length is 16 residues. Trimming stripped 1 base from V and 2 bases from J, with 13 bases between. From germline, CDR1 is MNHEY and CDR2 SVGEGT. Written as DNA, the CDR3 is TGTGCCAGCAGTTACTGGCAGGGCCTTTACACAGATACGCAGTATTTT. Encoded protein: CASSYWQGLYTDTQYF.

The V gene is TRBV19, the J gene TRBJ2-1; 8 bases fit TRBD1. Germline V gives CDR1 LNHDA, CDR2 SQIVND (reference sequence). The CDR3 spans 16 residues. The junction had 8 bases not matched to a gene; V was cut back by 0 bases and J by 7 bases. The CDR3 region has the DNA TGTGCCAGTAGTATAGATGGGGGGACAGGAGTGAATGAGCAGTTCTTC. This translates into CASSIDGGTGVNEQFF.

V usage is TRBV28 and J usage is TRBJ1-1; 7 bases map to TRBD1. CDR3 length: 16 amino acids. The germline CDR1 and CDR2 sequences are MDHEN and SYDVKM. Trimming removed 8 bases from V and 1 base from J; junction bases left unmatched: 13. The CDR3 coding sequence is TGTGCCAGCTCAATCAGGGGGTCTTTGGGGAACACTGAAGCTTTCTTT. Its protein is CASSIRGSLGNTEAFF.

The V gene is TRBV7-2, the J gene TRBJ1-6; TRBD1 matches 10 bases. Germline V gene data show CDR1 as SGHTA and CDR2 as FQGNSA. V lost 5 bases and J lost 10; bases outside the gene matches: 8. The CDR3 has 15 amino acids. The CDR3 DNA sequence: TGTGCCAGCAGCCCACGACAGGGGGCGGGATCACCCCTCCACTTT. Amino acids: CASSPRQGAGSPLHF.

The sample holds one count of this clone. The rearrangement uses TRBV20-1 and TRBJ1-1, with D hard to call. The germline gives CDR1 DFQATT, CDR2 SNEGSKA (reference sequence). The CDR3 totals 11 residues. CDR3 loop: CSPRGNTEAFF. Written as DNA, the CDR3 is TGCAGCCCGCGGGGGAACACTGAAGCTTTCTTT.

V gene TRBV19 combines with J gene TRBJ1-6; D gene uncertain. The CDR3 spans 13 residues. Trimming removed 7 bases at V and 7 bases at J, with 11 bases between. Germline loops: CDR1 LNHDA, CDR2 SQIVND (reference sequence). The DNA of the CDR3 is TGTGCCAGTAACAGTGCACGGAATTCACCCCTCCACTTT. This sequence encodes CASNSARNSPLHF. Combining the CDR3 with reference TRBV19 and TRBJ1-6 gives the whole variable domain DGGITQSPKYLFRKEGQNVTLSCEQNLNHDAMYWYRQDPGQGLRLIYYSQIVNDFQKGDIAEGYSVSREKKESFPLTVTSAQKNPTAFYLCASNSARNSPLHFGNGTRLTVT.

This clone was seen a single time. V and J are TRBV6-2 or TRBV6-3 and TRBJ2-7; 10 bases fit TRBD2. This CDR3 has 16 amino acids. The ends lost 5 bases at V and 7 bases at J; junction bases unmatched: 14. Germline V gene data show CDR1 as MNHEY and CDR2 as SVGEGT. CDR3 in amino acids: CASSGLAGAIDREQYF. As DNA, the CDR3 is TGTGCCAGCAGTGGGCTAGCGGGAGCGATAGACAGGGAGCAGTACTTC.

This CDR3 is CASSPRQGNSPLHF. The CDR3 DNA is TGTGCCAGCAGCCCCCGACAGGGGAACTCACCCCTCCACTTT. This sequence joins TRBV7-2 and TRBJ1-6; 8 bases are shared with TRBD1. V shed 5 bases, J shed 10 bases, and the junction held 7 bases outside the gene matches. This CDR3 contains 14 residues. Germline loops: CDR1 SGHTA, CDR2 FQGNSA.

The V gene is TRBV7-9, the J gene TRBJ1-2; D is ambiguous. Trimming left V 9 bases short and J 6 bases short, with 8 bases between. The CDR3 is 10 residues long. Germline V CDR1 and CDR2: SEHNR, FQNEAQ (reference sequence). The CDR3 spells CASTSDGYTF. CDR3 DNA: TGTGCCAGTACGTCCGATGGCTACACCTTC. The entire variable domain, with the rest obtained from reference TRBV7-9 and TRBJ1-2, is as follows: DTGVSQNPRHKITKRGQNVTFRCDPISEHNRLYWYRQTLGQGPEFLTYFQNEAQLEKSRLLSDRFSAERPKGSFSTLEIQRTEQGDSAMYLCASTSDGYTFGSGTRLTVV.

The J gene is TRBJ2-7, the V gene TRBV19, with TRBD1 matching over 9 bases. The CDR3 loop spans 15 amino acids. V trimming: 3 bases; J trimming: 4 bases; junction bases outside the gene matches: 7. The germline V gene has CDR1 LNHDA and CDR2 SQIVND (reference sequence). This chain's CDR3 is CASSIGTGYSYEQYF. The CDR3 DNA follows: TGTGCCAGTAGTATTGGGACAGGGTATTCATACGAGCAGTACTTC.

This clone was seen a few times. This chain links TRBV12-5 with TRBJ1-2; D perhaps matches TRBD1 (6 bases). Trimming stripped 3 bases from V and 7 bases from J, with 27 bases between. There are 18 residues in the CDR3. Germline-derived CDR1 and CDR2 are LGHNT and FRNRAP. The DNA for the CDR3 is TGTGCTAGTGGTTTTACCCCGCTTGGGGGACAAACTCCCCTTGGCTACACCTTC. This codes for CASGFTPLGGQTPLGYTF. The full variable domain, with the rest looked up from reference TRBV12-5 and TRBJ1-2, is DARVTQTPRHKVTEMGQEVTMRCQPILGHNTVFWYRQTMMQGLELLAYFRNRAPLDDSGMPKDRFSAEMPDATLATLKIQPSEPRDSAVYFCASGFTPLGGQTPLGYTFGSGTRLTVV.

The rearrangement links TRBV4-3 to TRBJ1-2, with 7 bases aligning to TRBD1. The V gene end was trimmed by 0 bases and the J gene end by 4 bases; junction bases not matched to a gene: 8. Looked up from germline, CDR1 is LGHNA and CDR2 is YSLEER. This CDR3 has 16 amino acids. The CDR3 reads CASSQDSGQVLYGYTF. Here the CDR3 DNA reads TGCGCCAGCAGCCAAGATAGCGGACAGGTTCTCTATGGCTACACCTTC.

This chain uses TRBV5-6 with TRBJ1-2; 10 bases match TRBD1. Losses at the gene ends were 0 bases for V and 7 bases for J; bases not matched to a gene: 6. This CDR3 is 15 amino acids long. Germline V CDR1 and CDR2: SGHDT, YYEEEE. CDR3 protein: CASSLGWDRGSGYTF. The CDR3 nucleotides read TGTGCCAGCAGCTTGGGGTGGGACAGGGGATCTGGCTACACCTTC.

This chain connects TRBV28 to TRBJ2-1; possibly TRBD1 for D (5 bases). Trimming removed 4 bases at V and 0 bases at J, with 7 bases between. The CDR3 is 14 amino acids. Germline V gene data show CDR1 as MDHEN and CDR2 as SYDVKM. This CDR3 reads CASSYQGSYNEQFF. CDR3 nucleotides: TGTGCCAGCAGTTATCAGGGCTCCTACAATGAGCAGTTCTTC.

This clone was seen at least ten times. CDR3 protein: CASSQLAGGPHEQFF. CDR3 nucleotides: TGTGCCAGCAGCCAACTAGCGGGGGGGCCCCATGAGCAGTTCTTC. This chain joins TRBV6-2 or TRBV6-3 and TRBJ2-1; 13 nucleotides match TRBD2. From germline, CDR1 is MNHEY and CDR2 SVGEGT. The CDR3 is 15 residues long. The trim removed 6 bases at V and 8 bases at J, leaving 7 bases unmatched.

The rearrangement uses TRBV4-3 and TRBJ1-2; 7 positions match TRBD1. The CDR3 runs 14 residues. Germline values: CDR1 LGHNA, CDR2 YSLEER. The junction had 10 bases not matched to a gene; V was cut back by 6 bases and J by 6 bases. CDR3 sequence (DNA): TGCGCCAGCAGTTTGGAGGGGGCGCCGGATGGCTACACCTTC. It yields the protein CASSLEGAPDGYTF.

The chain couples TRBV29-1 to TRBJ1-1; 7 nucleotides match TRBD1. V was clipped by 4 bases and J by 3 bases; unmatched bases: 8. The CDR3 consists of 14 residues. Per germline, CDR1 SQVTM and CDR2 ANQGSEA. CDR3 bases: TGCAGCGTTGGAAAAAACCAGGGGGACACTGAAGCTTTCTTT. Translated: CSVGKNQGDTEAFF.

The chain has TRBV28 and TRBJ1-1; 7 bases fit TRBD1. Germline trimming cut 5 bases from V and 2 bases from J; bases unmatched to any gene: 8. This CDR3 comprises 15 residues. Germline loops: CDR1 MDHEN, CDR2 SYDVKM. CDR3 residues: CASSLGGQTNTEAFF. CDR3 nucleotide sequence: TGTGCCAGCAGTCTGGGGGGACAGACAAACACTGAAGCTTTCTTT.

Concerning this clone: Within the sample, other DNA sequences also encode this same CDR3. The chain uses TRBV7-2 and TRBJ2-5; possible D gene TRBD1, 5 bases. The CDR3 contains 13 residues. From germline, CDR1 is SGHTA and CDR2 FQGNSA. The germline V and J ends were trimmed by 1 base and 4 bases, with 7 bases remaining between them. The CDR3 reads CASSLGGRETQYF. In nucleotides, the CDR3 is TGTGCCAGCAGCTTAGGGGGCAGAGAGACCCAGTACTTC.

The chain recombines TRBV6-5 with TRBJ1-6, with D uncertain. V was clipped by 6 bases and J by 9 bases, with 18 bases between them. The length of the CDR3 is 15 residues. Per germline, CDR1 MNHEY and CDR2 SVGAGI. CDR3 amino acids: CASSRGQPPRSPLHF. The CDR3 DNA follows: TGTGCCAGCAGCCGCGGCCAACCACCTCGTTCACCCCTCCACTTT.

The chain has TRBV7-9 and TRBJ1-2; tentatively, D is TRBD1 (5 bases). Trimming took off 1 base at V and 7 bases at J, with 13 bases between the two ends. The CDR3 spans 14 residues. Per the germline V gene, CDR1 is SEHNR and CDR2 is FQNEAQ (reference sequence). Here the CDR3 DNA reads TGTGCCAGCAGCTTAGGACGCCAGGGATTTGGCTACACCTTC. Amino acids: CASSLGRQGFGYTF.

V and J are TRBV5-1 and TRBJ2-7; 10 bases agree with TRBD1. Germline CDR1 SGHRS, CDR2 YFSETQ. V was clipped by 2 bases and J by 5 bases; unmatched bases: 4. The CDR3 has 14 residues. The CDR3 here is CASSLDRGPNEQYF. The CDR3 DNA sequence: TGCGCCAGCAGCTTAGACAGGGGGCCAAACGAGCAGTACTTC.

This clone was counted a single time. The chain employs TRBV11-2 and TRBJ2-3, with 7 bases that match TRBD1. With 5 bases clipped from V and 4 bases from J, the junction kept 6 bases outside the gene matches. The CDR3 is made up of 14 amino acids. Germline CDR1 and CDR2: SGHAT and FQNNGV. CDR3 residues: CASSTWQGADTQYF. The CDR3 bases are TGTGCCAGCAGCACGTGGCAGGGGGCAGATACGCAGTATTTT.

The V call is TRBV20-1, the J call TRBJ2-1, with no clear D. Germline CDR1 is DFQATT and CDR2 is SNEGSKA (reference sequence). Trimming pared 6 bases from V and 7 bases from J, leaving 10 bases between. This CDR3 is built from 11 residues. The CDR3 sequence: CSACPVNEQFF. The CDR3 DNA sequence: TGCAGTGCCTGTCCCGTAAATGAGCAGTTCTTC.

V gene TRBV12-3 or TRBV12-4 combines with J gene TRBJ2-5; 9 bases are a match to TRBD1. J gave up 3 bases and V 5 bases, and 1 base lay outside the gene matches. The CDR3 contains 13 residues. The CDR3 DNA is TGTGCCAGCAGTCGACAGGGGGAAGAGACCCAGTACTTC. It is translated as CASSRQGEETQYF.

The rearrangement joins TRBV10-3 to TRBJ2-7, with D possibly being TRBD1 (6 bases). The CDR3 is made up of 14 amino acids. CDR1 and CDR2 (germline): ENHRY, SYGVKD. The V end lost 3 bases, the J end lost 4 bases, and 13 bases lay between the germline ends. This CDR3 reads CAISDPGTLYEQYF. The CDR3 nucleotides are TGTGCCATCAGTGATCCCGGGACACTATACGAGCAGTACTTC.